This record looks at one TCR beta chain sequence and its context. This receptor's antigen is unknown. No much larger clone is present one base from it, and per-base qualities are unavailable. The CDR3 starts with the cysteine, ends with the phenylalanine, and has 16 residues. Only the CDR3 portion is preserved as DNA: 48 bases, with reading frame beginning at the first base. V lost 3 bases and J lost 9 bases, and the count of bases not matched to a germline gene is 15. The germline V gene provides CDR1 SGDLS and CDR2 YYNGEE. Sample time point, as interpreted from the label and publication: individuals recovered from natural SARS-CoV-2 infection. This record comes from a study of Ad26.COV2.S vaccination and SARS-CoV-2 variants (dated by TCRdb to about 2021). The study in broad terms: TCRbeta repertoire sequencing was used to assess the specificity and breadth of SARS-CoV-2-reactive T cell receptors after Ad26.COV2.S vaccination. The TCR-sequenced set comprised approximately 32 samples: some 20 Ad26.COV2.S vaccine recipients, 5 placebo recipients and 8 SARS-CoV-2 convalescent individuals.

Paper-wide results and their limitations: Non-spike TCR breadth was comparable between vaccine and placebo recipients, consistent with the vaccine containing only spike. After vaccination, spike-specific CD8+ and CD4+ T cell responses were reported to show substantial breadth. The authors noted that total T cell responses may have been underestimated by the TCR breadth and depth analyses. Ad26.COV2.S recipients had higher spike-specific TCR breadth than placebo recipients (P = 0.0014).

The immunoSEQ Assay was the method used to sequence TCRbeta CDR3 regions. After extraction, genomic DNA underwent amplification by bias-controlled multiplex PCR, followed by high-throughput sequencing. Per the authors' processing: To quantify the absolute abundance of every unique TCRbeta CDR3 region, sequences were collapsed and filtered. T cell fraction was estimated by normalizing TCRbeta template counts to usable DNA, which was measured by amplifying reference genes present in all nucleated cells. Repertoire TCRs were annotated as SARS-CoV-2-specific by exact matching of V gene, CDR3 amino acid sequence and J gene to a known reactive TCR set. The reference SARS-CoV-2 TCR set came from MIRA and was filtered for enrichment in COVID-19-positive ImmuneCODE repertoires, removing public or cross-reactive TCRs. Using the MIRA antigens, annotated TCRs were further analysed by specific ORF or by position within an ORF. Breadth was defined as annotated unique rearrangements over total unique productive rearrangements; depth was the summed frequency of those rearrangements. TCR breadth was compared between groups using two-sided Wilcoxon rank-sum tests. TCRdb took this table from immuneACCESS and kept in-frame rearrangements with V and J called. Such tables lack part of the clones; where checked against another copy, unresolved V genes explain under half of the gap, and the rest is unexplained. D and trimming were read from the DNA, whereas the V and J calls and clone size are those reported in that table. The sample data list roughly 150,000 clones, and roughly 85% of these were observed just once. Together, the top ten hold 5% of the sample.

This receptor was obtained from a human donor who had recovered from COVID-19. Sequenced material: peripheral blood, taken after recovery from COVID-19. The chain uses TRBV9 and TRBJ2-1; 7 middle bases align to TRBD2. DNA sequence: TGTGCCAGCAGCGAACAGCCGGGACTAACCCCCAGTGAGCAGTTCTTC. This is translated as CASSEQPGLTPSEQFF.